The TCR beta chain described here comes from a study of cytomegalovirus exposure and HLA in healthy donors (dated by TCRdb to about 2017). In the study overall: An earlier analysis of some 550 of the donors reported 250 to 300 Gb of sequence data and roughly 100 million unique TCR beta sequences from around 200 million T cells. Approximately 300 gigabases of sequencing data and around 85 million unique TCR sequences made up an early release that covered fewer than 650 HLA-typed donors. Of the roughly 400 genotyped donors, around 81% fell in the genetic ancestry cluster associated with self-reported Caucasian donors. The study aimed to test whether signatures of past pathogen exposure could be identified by cataloging public T cell receptors. Using immunosequencing, the study profiled T cell repertoires from about 620 subjects and related those repertoires to cytomegalovirus serostatus. Besides the first cohort of 500 to 700 subjects, a separate validation cohort made up of around 120 different subjects was used. The study combined high-throughput TCR immunosequencing, statistical association of individual TCRs with disease status, and machine learning to predict cytomegalovirus infection status. To study patterns of TCR occurrence, a later analysis re-analyzed previously published TCR beta repertoires from more than 550 donors and added high-resolution HLA genotyping. The later analysis used no new phenotypic data to find candidate immune exposures, relying instead on TCR beta sequences and their occurrence across donors. An earlier analysis of 587 of the donors used high-throughput TCR beta sequencing to judge whether each TCR beta V gene segment behaved as functional or pseudogenic. Donor age, sex, ethnicity and CMV serostatus were compiled together with the repertoire data. A later genetic analysis took genome-wide SNP genotypes for about 65% of the 666 donors and used that subset as a discovery cohort. Every repertoire in the discovery cohort had been generated on one and the same sequencing platform. Class I and class II HLA loci were covered by the typing at four-digit resolution. The number of donors typed differed by locus, with 629-630 for A, B, C, DRB1 and DQB1, around 500 for DQA1, some 570 for DPA1, and over 400 for DPB1. Roughly 5 DR-DQ haplotypes were handled as single units for association and clustering, since linkage in the cohort was strong. On average, approximately 250,000 unique TCR beta nucleotide sequences were sequenced per donor among 300 to 500 genotyped donors of the cohort, with 15% to 20% of those sequences being non-productive.

On this clone: Its antigen has not been determined. The input lacks base qualities; no much larger clone sits a single base away.

Broader findings and caveats from the paper: In a later analysis, the rate of TCR association differed among HLA loci, with DRB1 alleles having the most associated TCRs and HLA-C alleles having the fewest. Compared with the approximately 670-donor mean, donors in an Asian-associated ancestry cluster had fewer N-insertions in productive TCRs, according to a later genetic analysis. A further reported finding was that TCR beta sequences accurately predicted the HLA-A and HLA-B alleles for most subjects in the first cohort. Across donors, most TCR sequences were observed very rarely, whereas some public TCRs were present in many individuals. The cohort was sequenced for TCR beta chains only, and without alpha or paired-chain data the features that could be detected were limited. Correlated functional status among segregating V segments might reflect linkage disequilibrium, but an unknown experimental factor could not be ruled out. Because counts were too low, roughly 16 rarely observed V segments, including chromosome 9 orphons, were left out of the earlier analysis of 500 to 650 of the donors. Compared with equally common non-associated chains, HLA-associated TCR beta chains in a later analysis were more clonally expanded and had lower generation probabilities. Immune exposure information for the cohort was limited to CMV serostatus. In vitro tests confirmed that a few of the cytomegalovirus-associated TCR beta chains recognize cytomegalovirus antigens. In a later analysis, 15,000 to 20,000 TCR beta sequences were associated with specific HLA alleles at a false discovery rate of 0.05. Roughly uniform sequencing depth across donors was assumed in presence/absence analyses, although this assumption may not hold. According to a later analysis, most CMV-associated TCR beta chains appeared to be HLA-restricted, and the HLA associations seemed to be driven largely by CMV exposure. Broadly in line with IMGT annotations, most TCR beta V segments showed up in productive rearrangements about 90% or about 30% of the time in an earlier analysis of approximately 640 of the donors. Strong co-occurrence of HLA alleles, especially DR and DQ, made assigning TCR associations to individual alleles difficult. The sequencing pipeline was judged likely to have produced a cluster of highly shared sequence variants as a technical artifact. Because HLA typing was unavailable for some donors at each locus, only the typed subset was used in association tests. The classifier was reported to diagnose cytomegalovirus status with high specificity and sensitivity in both the original cohort and the validation cohort. A total of fewer than 200 TCR beta chains were listed by the study as associated with cytomegalovirus. An association between a missense DCLRE1C variant and V-gene and J-gene trimming of TCR beta chains was found in a later genetic analysis and replicated in an independent cohort. According to a later analysis, parvovirus B19, influenza, CMV and Epstein-Barr virus appeared linked to several top co-occurrence clusters. The authors suggested that the approach could potentially be extended to other disease states and immunological phenotypes.

The cohort was made up of 666 healthy bone marrow donors. At the time of sampling, every cohort member was nominally healthy, though immune exposures that went unrecorded were likely present. The donor was CMV seropositive and was included in the group of approximately 300 seropositive cohort members. A peripheral blood sample was provided by each donor, and peripheral blood mononuclear cells were used for TCR beta sequencing. The Qiagen DNeasy Blood Extraction Kit was used to extract genomic DNA from the blood cell samples. Library construction relied on the immunoSEQ multiplex PCR assay. A mixture of 60 forward primers for TCR Vbeta segments and 13 reverse primers for TCR Jbeta segments was used in the multiplex PCR. The CDR3 region of rearranged TCR beta genes was amplified from genomic DNA by a multiplex PCR assay. Amplified TCR beta libraries were sequenced as 87-base-pair reads on the Illumina HiSeq System. As for the authors' bioinformatics: Across the 700 or so repertoires, a later analysis counted about 81 million unique TCR beta chains, approximately 10 million of which were shared by at least two donors. Raw reads were error-corrected and collapsed into unique sequences with a nearest-neighbor algorithm that merged closely related sequences to remove PCR and sequencing errors. To assign V, D and J gene segments, CDR3 sequences were aligned to IMGT reference sequences. For a sequence to be retained, a match of at least six nucleotides to both a V gene segment and a J gene segment was required. A rearrangement was called productive if the CDR3 had no stop codons and remained in frame with V and J, and every other rearrangement was called non-productive. Following IMGT convention, CDR3 was defined as the stretch from the second conserved V-encoded cysteine to the conserved J-encoded phenylalanine. Sequences without an unambiguous match to a single V gene segment were excluded from the earlier analysis of about 630 of the donors. An earlier analysis of just under 600 of the donors called V segments functional above 56.7% productive rearrangements and segregating when the between-donor standard deviation exceeded 5%. To diagnose cytomegalovirus status from the catalog of TCR beta chain sequences, a statistical classification framework was built. A later analysis assigned V and J genes by comparing TCR nucleotide sequences with IMGT/GENE-DB human TR gene sequences. Using the TCRdist pipeline, a later analysis assigned CDR3 sequences along with most-parsimonious VDJ recombination scenarios. A later analysis defined each TCR beta chain by its CDR3 amino acid sequence plus V-gene family, and excluded reads lacking a unique V-gene family. As a way to deal with suspected cross-contamination and a sequencing artifact, a later analysis dropped nearly 600 nucleotide sequences that were highly shared and had low generation probability. A later analysis calculated a clonal expansion index for each public chain from normalized within-repertoire ranks of inferred template counts. In a later analysis, generation probabilities were computed using a VDJ recombination model fitted to out-of-frame rearrangements, and the results were checked against IGoR. In a later analysis, TCR-TCR, TCR-HLA and TCR-CMV co-occurrence was scored with hypergeometric tests, and a repertoire-size bias correction was applied to TCR pairs. In a later analysis, false discovery rates were estimated by permuting HLA or CMV assignments 20 times. A later analysis grouped co-occurring TCRs with DBSCAN, adding TCRdist sequence similarity when clustering within HLA-allele-positive subsets. Repertoires with fewer than 30,000 or more than 120,000 public chains, plus five repertoires with anomalous nucleotide sharing, were excluded from co-occurrence clustering. The source is immuneACCESS, and TCRdb retained only in-frame sequences with V and J called. Part of the clones is not carried over; for the studies checked, unresolved V genes explain less than half of this, and the remainder is unexplained. From that table come the V and J calls and clone size; the DNA was used to work out D and trimming. This sample lists 200,000 to 250,000 clones; just over 75% were detected once. The leading ten clones occupy around 2.9% of the sample.

Sequenced material: PBMCs. The receptor's source is a woman aged 60 to 75 in good health and CMV-seropositive.

The CDR3 reads CASSRYRDRGTGELFF. The nucleotide sequence reads as follows: TGTGCCAGCAGCCGATACCGGGACAGGGGCACCGGGGAGCTGTTTTTT. Rearrangement joined TRBV7-3 to TRBJ2-2, and 10 bases in between align with TRBD1. Ends trimmed: V by 5 bases, J by 4 bases; bases unmatched to a gene: 7. The CDR3 runs 16 residues from the cysteine to the phenylalanine. CDR3 DNA is the only sequence kept; it has 48 bases, read in frame from the first base. The germline V gene provides CDR1 SGHTA and CDR2 FQGTGA.